The T cell receptor (beta chain) under discussion was sequenced for a study of neurological immune-mediated disorders. TCRdb independently ran MiXCR on the 5' RACE reads; one entry per CDR3 protein. This table has about 66,000 distinct CDR3 sequences, roughly 4.8% appearing once. This clonotype was counted many times. The antigen is unknown. A total of 2 million PBMCs stored at -80 degrees C provided the unsorted libraries. The germline V gene has CDR1 SGDLS and CDR2 YYNGEE. Deletions cut 4 bases from V and 5 bases from J, with 15 bases between. The CDR3 has 15 amino acids. Study conclusions and caveats: The absence of any CDR3 amino acid sequence shared by expanded clones across subjects suggests that repertoires were private in all groups. Healthy controls had more TCR clonal expansion than multiple sclerosis, which showed the least, whereas HTLV-1-associated myelopathy showed the most. It was the repertoires of 18 of 34 multiple sclerosis patients that phylogenetic grouping placed in one related-CDR3 cluster, which is a possible signature.

The source is a man aged 25-40 years with multiple sclerosis. Sequenced sample: PBMCs. The chain links TRBV9 to TRBJ2-2; D not resolved. The DNA for the CDR3 is TGTGCCAGCAGCCCTCGGACGTCGGGTACCGGGGAGCTGTTTTTT. This gives the protein CASSPRTSGTGELFF.